These 21 T cell receptor beta chains came from one sample sequenced in a study of CD8 T cell repertoires and HIV-1 epitope variants. For these TCRs, the target antigens are not known. Profiling relied on immunoSEQ multiplex PCR, and the TCRdb table lists in-frame clones only, not all of them. The sample consists of around 4,400 clones, approximately 70% of them appearing once. Sequenced material: cultured CD8+ T cells derived from PBMCs. The receptors were gathered from a male donor with HIV.

The chain combines TRBV5-6 with TRBJ2-7; 10 bases fit TRBD2. The germline CDR1 and CDR2 sequences are SGHDT and YYEEEE. J was trimmed by 6 bases and V by 0 bases; bases with no gene match: 0. CDR3 length: 13 amino acids. The CDR3 loop reads CASSLASGSEQYF. For the CDR3, the DNA is TGTGCCAGCAGCTTGGCTAGCGGGAGCGAGCAGTACTTC.

This chain uses TRBV28 with TRBJ1-1, with a weak D call TRBD1 (5 bases). Germline assignment: CDR1 MDHEN and CDR2 SYDVKM. There are 12 residues in the CDR3. V was clipped by 7 bases and J by 5 bases, with 11 bases between them. Written as DNA, the CDR3 is TGTGCCAGCACCCCGACAGAGACTGAAGCTTTCTTT. The encoded protein is CASTPTETEAFF.

In its sample, this clone was seen a few times. This chain links TRBV19 with TRBJ1-1; D call uncertain. The CDR3 totals 13 residues. Germline loops: CDR1 LNHDA, CDR2 SQIVND (reference sequence). V shed 8 bases and J shed 4 bases, with 14 bases lying between them. The CDR3 nucleotides are TGTGCCAGTGCGTCGGGAGGGATCACTGAAGCTTTCTTT. Translation: CASASGGITEAFF.

The chain uses TRBV6-5 and TRBJ2-6; D uncertain. V lost 7 bases to trimming and J lost 1 base, with 8 bases between them. Germline V gives CDR1 MNHEY, CDR2 SVGAGI. This CDR3 spans 14 amino acids. CDR3 in amino acids: CASTLVSGANVLTF. For the CDR3, the DNA is TGTGCCAGCACCTTAGTATCTGGGGCCAACGTCCTGACTTTC.

CDR3 loop: CAWSVLGDTGELFF. The CDR3 DNA reads TGTGCCTGGAGTGTATTGGGGGACACCGGGGAGCTGTTTTTT. The genes are TRBV30 and TRBJ2-2; either TRBD1 or TRBD2 may fit D (5 bases each). The V gene's germline CDR1 is GTSNPN and CDR2 SVGIG (reference sequence). CDR3 length equals 14 residues. V lost 0 bases, J lost 3 bases, and 8 bases lay in between.

This clone was detected a few times. The chain links TRBV5-4 to TRBJ1-1; D gene ambiguous. The CDR3 has 14 residues. V lost 0 bases and J lost 1, with 7 bases in between. In germline, CDR1 is SGHNT, CDR2 YYREEE (reference sequence). CDR3 protein: CASSLDSGNTEAFF. CDR3 in DNA: TGTGCCAGCAGCTTGGACAGCGGGAACACTGAAGCTTTCTTT.

This clone appeared a few times. The genes are TRBV7-2 and TRBJ2-1; no clear D. Looked up from germline, CDR1 is SGHTA and CDR2 is FQGNSA. Between the trimmed V and J ends, which lost 6 bases and 3 bases, there was a span of 12 bases. CDR3 length equals 14 residues. CDR3: CASRPSVGYNEQFF. CDR3 sequence (DNA): TGTGCCAGCAGACCCTCGGTAGGCTACAATGAGCAGTTCTTC.

The J gene is TRBJ1-3, the V gene TRBV28; tentatively, D is TRBD1 (5 bases). V was trimmed by 5 bases and J by 8 bases, leaving 10 bases between them. This CDR3 is 12 amino acids long. The germline CDR1 and CDR2 sequences are MDHEN and SYDVKM. The CDR3 nucleotides are TGTGCCAGCAGTGCCGACAGATACACCATATATTTT. This codes for CASSADRYTIYF. Based on the CDR3 plus reference TRBV28 and TRBJ1-3, the full variable domain is DVKVTQSSRYLVKRTGEKVFLECVQDMDHENMFWYRQDPGLGLRLIYFSYDVKMKEKGDIPEGYSVSREKKERFSLILESASTNQTSMYLCASSADRYTIYFGEGSWLTVV.

This sequence joins TRBV7-2 and TRBJ2-1; D is unclear. V gave up 5 bases and J gave up 9 bases, with 14 bases separating them. Germline values: CDR1 SGHTA, CDR2 FQGNSA. This CDR3 is built from 13 residues. CDR3 protein: CASSAFSSGEQFF. CDR3 nucleotide sequence: TGTGCCAGCAGCGCCTTCTCTTCCGGTGAGCAGTTCTTC.

The chain combines TRBV5-6 with TRBJ2-2; weak D call: TRBD1 (5 bases). Trimming removed 4 bases at V and 0 bases at J, with 10 bases between. The CDR3 contains 15 residues. Germline CDR1 and CDR2: SGHDT and YYEEEE. The CDR3 DNA sequence: TGTGCCAGCAGCCCAGGGTTCGCGAACACCGGGGAGCTGTTTTTT. This codes for CASSPGFANTGELFF.

The chain recombines TRBV4-3 with TRBJ2-3; TRBD2 aligns across 12 bases. Germline CDR1 is LGHNA and CDR2 is YSLEER. The CDR3 loop spans 21 amino acids. Trimming took 0 bases from V and 2 from J; bases not matched to a gene: 15. In nucleotides, the CDR3 is TGCGCCAGCAGCCAAGATCGTCGGGGCCTAGCGGGGGGGACTTTCACAGATACGCAGTATTTT. Its translation: CASSQDRRGLAGGTFTDTQYF.

The chain carries TRBV7-9 and TRBJ1-1, with unresolved D. The CDR3 runs 15 residues. Germline-derived CDR1 and CDR2 are SEHNR and FQNEAQ (reference sequence). Trimming removed 5 bases at V and 4 bases at J, with 17 bases between. The CDR3 coding sequence is TGTGCCAGCAGCGGGCGAGAGATTCTGGGCACTGAAGCTTTCTTT. Residues: CASSGREILGTEAFF.

A single count supports this clone. This chain links TRBV7-9 with TRBJ1-1, with D maybe TRBD1 (6 bases). The V end lost 7 bases, the J end lost 4 bases, and 19 bases lay between the germline ends. Germline assignment: CDR1 SEHNR and CDR2 FQNEAQ (reference sequence). There are 15 residues in the CDR3. For the CDR3, the DNA is TGTGCCAGCACCCTTGGGGGGGCTAAAGCCACTGAAGCTTTCTTT. Translated, it gives CASTLGGAKATEAFF. Full variable domain (missing parts from reference TRBV7-9 and TRBJ1-1): DTGVSQNPRHKITKRGQNVTFRCDPISEHNRLYWYRQTLGQGPEFLTYFQNEAQLEKSRLLSDRFSAERPKGSFSTLEIQRTEQGDSAMYLCASTLGGAKATEAFFGQGTRLTVV.

The CDR3 is CASSMGQGRVGYTF. CDR3 bases: TGTGCCAGCAGTATGGGACAGGGTAGGGTTGGCTACACCTTC. This sequence joins TRBV25-1 and TRBJ1-2, with 9 nucleotides matching TRBD1. The CDR3 extends over 14 amino acids. V gave up 5 bases and J gave up 7 bases; unmatched junction bases: 8. Germline CDR1 and CDR2: MGHDK and SYGVNS.

The chain employs TRBV28 and TRBJ1-4, with D possibly matching TRBD1 (6 bases). The germline CDR1 and CDR2 sequences are MDHEN and SYDVKM. The CDR3 is 13 residues long. V lost 6 bases and J 8 bases, leaving 13 bases between the germline ends. This CDR3 reads CASSPSGGEKLFF. The DNA of the CDR3 is TGTGCCAGCAGCCCTTCCGGGGGCGAAAAACTGTTTTTT.

This chain joins TRBV28 and TRBJ1-2; 9 bases line up with TRBD1. J lost 8 bases, V lost 2 bases, and 6 bases had no gene match. The V gene's germline CDR1 is MDHEN and CDR2 SYDVKM. This CDR3 region has 14 residues. The CDR3 DNA reads as TGTGCCAGCAGTTTACCGGACAGGGGCTGGGGCTACACCTTC. This sequence encodes CASSLPDRGWGYTF.

V usage is TRBV7-9 and J usage is TRBJ2-6, with D perhaps matching TRBD1 (6 bases). The germline V and J ends were trimmed by 4 bases and 4 bases, with 11 bases remaining between them. The CDR3 loop spans 15 amino acids. The germline gives CDR1 SEHNR, CDR2 FQNEAQ (reference sequence). This chain's CDR3 is CASSSTGSGANVLTF. DNA for the CDR3: TGTGCCAGCAGCTCAACAGGGTCAGGGGCCAACGTCCTGACTTTC.

This chain connects TRBV25-1 to TRBJ1-2; D gene unclear. V lost 3 bases and J 3 bases, leaving 11 bases between the germline ends. The CDR3 length is 14 residues. Looked up from germline, CDR1 is MGHDK and CDR2 is SYGVNS. The CDR3 DNA reads as TGTGCCAGCAGTGATCCGACTGAGGACTATGGCTACACCTTC. It codes for CASSDPTEDYGYTF.

V and J are TRBV10-3 and TRBJ2-5, with D possibly matching TRBD1 (5 bases). The germline V and J ends were trimmed by 2 bases and 2 bases, with 9 bases remaining between them. The CDR3 runs 14 residues. Germline V CDR1 and CDR2: ENHRY, SYGVKD. CDR3 in amino acids: CAISERAGQETQYF. Here the CDR3 DNA reads TGTGCCATCAGTGAGAGGGCAGGGCAAGAGACCCAGTACTTC.

This chain links TRBV19 with TRBJ2-3, with a possible D match to TRBD2 (5 bases). This CDR3 comprises 15 residues. V was shortened by 5 bases and J by 3 bases, with 15 bases between the two germline ends. In germline, CDR1 is LNHDA, CDR2 SQIVND (reference sequence). The CDR3: CASSADSGWTDTQYF. For the CDR3, the DNA is TGTGCCAGTAGTGCGGACTCCGGATGGACAGATACGCAGTATTTT.

This clone was seen only a few times. This chain uses TRBV5-1 with TRBJ2-1, with 7 positions matching TRBD2. V gave up 2 bases and J gave up 7 bases; unmatched junction bases: 15. The germline gives CDR1 SGHRS, CDR2 YFSETQ. This CDR3 has 17 residues. The CDR3 bases are TGCGCCAGCAGCTTCCCTTTTGGTAGCGGGTCTAGGAATGAGCAGTTCTTC. Translated: CASSFPFGSGSRNEQFF.